Listed below are T cell receptor beta chains from one sample, sequenced in a study of blood T cell repertoires in COVID-19. Method: immunoSEQ multiplex PCR; TCRdb's copy keeps in-frame clones and lacks some. The sample yields roughly 170,000 clones, more than 65% seen once. Sequencing used PBMCs or T cells enriched from blood (not recorded which). Every receptor here comes from a woman aged 35 to 49 with acute COVID-19. The CDR3 runs from the conserved cysteine through the conserved F or W. A D gene is named only where the DNA matches it firmly. Not all rows give a size; the values are once, few, many and, for expanded clones, a class.

d_gene: -
abundance: -
v_gene: TRBV2
j_gene: TRBJ1-1
CDR3aa: CASSERRTEAFF
CDR3nt: TGTGCCAGCAGTGAAAGGAGGACTGAAGCTTTCTTT

d_gene: -
abundance: -
v_gene: TRBV3-1/TRBV3-2
j_gene: TRBJ1-1
CDR3aa: CASSQDQGLLGAFF
CDR3nt: TGTGCCAGCAGCCAAGATCAGGGGCTCTTGGGAGCTTTCTTT

d_gene: TRBD1
abundance: -
v_gene: TRBV29-1
j_gene: TRBJ1-1
CDR3aa: CSLRTGEDTEAFF
CDR3nt: TGCAGCTTACGGACAGGGGAGGACACTGAAGCTTTCTTT

d_gene: TRBD2
abundance: -
v_gene: TRBV4-1
j_gene: TRBJ2-3
CDR3aa: CASSPGTSGRVEDTDTQYF
CDR3nt: TGCGCCAGCAGCCCCGGGACTAGCGGGAGGGTCGAGGACACAGATACGCAGTATTTT

d_gene: TRBD2
abundance: once
v_gene: TRBV12-5
j_gene: TRBJ2-1
CDR3aa: CASGPPREAGNEQFF
CDR3nt: TGTGCTAGTGGCCCCCCTCGGGAGGCCGGCAATGAGCAGTTCTTC

d_gene: -
abundance: -
v_gene: TRBV19
j_gene: TRBJ1-5
CDR3aa: CASSLGGTGNQPQHF
CDR3nt: TGTGCCAGTAGTTTGGGCGGGACGGGCAATCAGCCCCAGCATTTT

d_gene: -
abundance: -
v_gene: TRBV29-1
j_gene: TRBJ1-4
CDR3aa: CSVTGFATNEKLFF
CDR3nt: TGCAGCGTAACAGGTTTTGCAACTAATGAAAAACTGTTTTTT

d_gene: TRBD2
abundance: -
v_gene: TRBV4-1
j_gene: TRBJ2-1
CDR3aa: CASSQEWREGLNEQFF
CDR3nt: TGCGCCAGCAGCCAAGAATGGCGGGAGGGCCTGAATGAGCAGTTCTTC

d_gene: -
abundance: -
v_gene: TRBV2
j_gene: TRBJ2-5
CDR3aa: CASSPSSETQYF
CDR3nt: TGTGCCAGCAGTCCAAGCTCGGAGACCCAGTACTTC

d_gene: -
abundance: -
v_gene: TRBV5-1
j_gene: TRBJ1-1
CDR3aa: CASSQTPTAKLVEAFF
CDR3nt: TGCGCCAGCAGCCAAACCCCAACAGCGAAACTAGTCGAAGCTTTCTTT

d_gene: -
abundance: -
v_gene: TRBV7-3
j_gene: TRBJ2-3
CDR3aa: CASSYDRGTDTQYF
CDR3nt: TGTGCCAGCAGCTACGACCGGGGCACAGATACGCAGTATTTT

d_gene: TRBD2
abundance: -
v_gene: TRBV6-1
j_gene: TRBJ2-1
CDR3aa: CASSEAAGGWGQFF
CDR3nt: TGTGCCAGCAGTGAAGCTGCGGGGGGCTGGGGGCAGTTCTTC

d_gene: TRBD2
abundance: -
v_gene: TRBV24-1
j_gene: TRBJ2-1
CDR3aa: CATSDSPSSGRGSYNEQFF
CDR3nt: TGTGCCACCAGTGATTCGCCCTCTAGCGGGAGGGGATCCTACAATGAGCAGTTCTTC

d_gene: -
abundance: -
v_gene: TRBV6-1
j_gene: TRBJ1-2
CDR3aa: CASSEDPGGSGYTF
CDR3nt: TGTGCCAGCAGTGAAGATCCGGGGGGAAGTGGCTACACCTTC

d_gene: TRBD1
abundance: -
v_gene: TRBV7-9
j_gene: TRBJ1-2
CDR3aa: CASSLAQGAFGYTF
CDR3nt: TGTGCCAGCAGCTTAGCTCAGGGGGCTTTTGGCTACACCTTC

d_gene: -
abundance: -
v_gene: TRBV6-5
j_gene: TRBJ1-2
CDR3aa: CASSRQPSNYGYTF
CDR3nt: TGTGCCAGCAGCAGACAGCCCTCCAACTATGGCTACACCTTC

d_gene: -
abundance: few
v_gene: TRBV2
j_gene: TRBJ2-2
CDR3aa: CASSEGSGGELFF
CDR3nt: TGTGCCAGCAGTGAGGGTAGCGGAGGGGAGCTGTTTTTT

d_gene: TRBD2
abundance: -
v_gene: TRBV6-1
j_gene: TRBJ2-1
CDR3aa: CASCDGSSGRNEQFF
CDR3nt: TGTGCCAGCTGTGATGGGTCTAGCGGGAGGAATGAGCAGTTCTTC

d_gene: -
abundance: -
v_gene: TRBV2
j_gene: TRBJ1-5
CDR3aa: CASSSGQPILPQHF
CDR3nt: TGTGCCAGCAGTTCTGGACAGCCGATCTTGCCCCAGCATTTT

d_gene: -
abundance: -
v_gene: TRBV6-5
j_gene: TRBJ2-7
CDR3aa: CASRDGSVYEQYF
CDR3nt: TGTGCCAGCAGAGACGGGAGTGTCTACGAGCAGTACTTC

d_gene: -
abundance: once
v_gene: TRBV2
j_gene: TRBJ1-1
CDR3aa: CASSNRARPEAFF
CDR3nt: TGTGCCAGCAGCAACAGGGCCCGCCCTGAAGCTTTCTTT

d_gene: TRBD1
abundance: -
v_gene: TRBV9
j_gene: TRBJ1-1
CDR3aa: CASSTRDRGFMNTEAFF
CDR3nt: TGTGCCAGCAGCACCCGGGACAGGGGGTTCATGAACACTGAAGCTTTCTTT

d_gene: -
abundance: -
v_gene: TRBV3-1/TRBV3-2
j_gene: TRBJ2-7
CDR3aa: CASSQDKGLGEQYF
CDR3nt: TGTGCCAGCAGCCAAGATAAGGGGCTGGGGGAGCAGTACTTC

d_gene: -
abundance: -
v_gene: TRBV18
j_gene: TRBJ2-1
CDR3aa: CASSSTGGDSGNEQFF
CDR3nt: TGTGCCAGCTCATCCACCGGGGGGGACAGTGGCAATGAGCAGTTCTTC

d_gene: TRBD1
abundance: -
v_gene: TRBV5-1
j_gene: TRBJ2-3
CDR3aa: CASSLSTGADTQYF
CDR3nt: TGCGCCAGCAGCTTGTCAACAGGGGCCGATACGCAGTATTTT

d_gene: TRBD1
abundance: -
v_gene: TRBV3-1/TRBV3-2
j_gene: TRBJ1-3
CDR3aa: CASARQGSYTIYF
CDR3nt: TGTGCCAGTGCTAGACAGGGTAGCTACACCATATATTTT

d_gene: -
abundance: -
v_gene: TRBV2
j_gene: TRBJ1-1
CDR3aa: CASIRTEGTEAFF
CDR3nt: TGTGCCAGCATTAGGACAGAGGGCACTGAAGCTTTCTTT

d_gene: -
abundance: -
v_gene: TRBV23-1
j_gene: TRBJ1-5
CDR3aa: CASSHLQPQHF
CDR3nt: TGCGCCAGCAGTCATCTTCAGCCCCAGCATTTT

d_gene: TRBD1
abundance: -
v_gene: TRBV27
j_gene: TRBJ2-1
CDR3aa: CASRAGQGGWNEQFF
CDR3nt: TGTGCCAGCAGAGCCGGACAGGGCGGTTGGAATGAGCAGTTCTTC

d_gene: -
abundance: -
v_gene: TRBV5-8
j_gene: TRBJ2-7
CDR3aa: CASSSGQLLNSYEQYF
CDR3nt: TGTGCCAGCAGCTCAGGACAGTTATTAAACTCCTACGAGCAGTACTTC

d_gene: -
abundance: -
v_gene: TRBV5-6
j_gene: TRBJ2-1
CDR3aa: CASSLNSLSYNEQFF
CDR3nt: TGTGCCAGCAGCTTGAACTCTTTATCCTACAATGAGCAGTTCTTC

d_gene: -
abundance: -
v_gene: TRBV6-5
j_gene: TRBJ1-1
CDR3aa: CASSYSIRYTEAFF
CDR3nt: TGTGCCAGCAGTTACTCGATCAGGTACACTGAAGCTTTCTTT

d_gene: -
abundance: -
v_gene: TRBV27
j_gene: TRBJ1-2
CDR3aa: CASSSSSFNYGYTF
CDR3nt: TGTGCCAGCAGTTCTTCTTCCTTTAACTATGGCTACACCTTC

d_gene: TRBD2
abundance: -
v_gene: TRBV29-1
j_gene: TRBJ2-4
CDR3aa: CSVSPTGTTHIQYF
CDR3nt: TGCAGCGTCTCACCTACCGGGACTACTCACATTCAGTACTTC

d_gene: TRBD1
abundance: few
v_gene: TRBV7-2
j_gene: TRBJ1-3
CDR3aa: CASSGRQGGSGNTIYF
CDR3nt: TGTGCCAGCAGCGGACGACAGGGAGGCTCTGGAAACACCATATATTTT

d_gene: -
abundance: once
v_gene: TRBV6-4
j_gene: TRBJ1-2
CDR3aa: CASSKEQGGNYGYTF
CDR3nt: TGTGCCAGCAGTAAAGAGCAGGGTGGAAACTATGGCTACACCTTC

d_gene: TRBD2
abundance: -
v_gene: TRBV2
j_gene: TRBJ2-7
CDR3aa: CASTGGAGPNEQYF
CDR3nt: TGTGCCAGCACCGGGGGGGCAGGGCCCAACGAGCAGTACTTC

d_gene: TRBD2
abundance: -
v_gene: TRBV27
j_gene: TRBJ2-7
CDR3aa: CASSYGRSEYYEQYF
CDR3nt: TGTGCCAGCAGTTACGGGAGGTCGGAATACTACGAGCAGTACTTC

d_gene: TRBD2
abundance: -
v_gene: TRBV7-3
j_gene: TRBJ2-1
CDR3aa: CASSLAPSGYNEQFF
CDR3nt: TGTGCCAGCAGCTTAGCACCTAGCGGCTACAATGAGCAGTTCTTC

d_gene: -
abundance: -
v_gene: TRBV11-2
j_gene: TRBJ2-2
CDR3aa: CASSHSLTGRNTGELFF
CDR3nt: TGTGCCAGCAGCCACTCATTAACAGGGCGGAACACCGGGGAGCTGTTTTTT

d_gene: -
abundance: -
v_gene: TRBV6-5
j_gene: TRBJ2-1
CDR3aa: CAGAQSSYNEQFF
CDR3nt: TGTGCCGGAGCCCAGAGCTCCTACAATGAGCAGTTCTTC

d_gene: -
abundance: -
v_gene: TRBV12-3/TRBV12-4
j_gene: TRBJ1-1
CDR3aa: CASSWAAGIEAFF
CDR3nt: TGTGCCAGCAGTTGGGCGGCGGGGATTGAAGCTTTCTTT

d_gene: -
abundance: -
v_gene: TRBV7-8
j_gene: TRBJ1-2
CDR3aa: CASSLADKNYGYTF
CDR3nt: TGTGCCAGCAGCTTAGCGGACAAGAACTATGGCTACACCTTC

d_gene: TRBD1
abundance: -
v_gene: TRBV19
j_gene: TRBJ2-6
CDR3aa: CASSIAQGASGANVLTF
CDR3nt: TGTGCCAGTAGTATTGCACAGGGGGCTTCTGGGGCCAACGTCCTGACTTTC

d_gene: TRBD1
abundance: -
v_gene: TRBV29-1
j_gene: TRBJ1-2
CDR3aa: CSVEGRGQGYGYTF
CDR3nt: TGCAGCGTTGAGGGCAGGGGGCAAGGTTATGGCTACACCTTC

d_gene: -
abundance: few
v_gene: TRBV5-1
j_gene: TRBJ1-1
CDR3aa: CASSLEGRARNTEAFF
CDR3nt: TGCGCCAGCAGCTTGGAAGGGAGGGCGAGGAACACTGAAGCTTTCTTT